This T cell receptor (beta chain) was retrieved from a study of cytomegalovirus exposure and HLA in healthy donors (dated by TCRdb to the late 2010s). In terms of the full investigation: According to an earlier analysis of 450 to 650 of the donors, roughly 180 million T cells yielded 117 million unique TCR beta sequences and more than 250 Gb of sequence data. An early release that covered 640 HLA-typed donors contained approximately 300 gigabases of sequencing data and about 84 million unique TCR sequences. Among the roughly 410 genotyped donors, 81% belonged to the genetic ancestry cluster associated with self-reported Caucasian donors. The study aimed to test whether signatures of past pathogen exposure could be identified by cataloging public T cell receptors. The study used immunosequencing to profile the T cell repertoires of approximately 690 subjects and linked those repertoires to cytomegalovirus serostatus. Besides the first cohort of about 730 subjects, a separate validation cohort made up of roughly 130 different subjects was used. High-throughput TCR immunosequencing, statistical association of individual TCRs with disease status, and machine learning were combined to predict cytomegalovirus infection status. A later analysis re-examined previously published TCR beta repertoires from hundreds of donors and added high-resolution HLA genotyping to investigate patterns of TCR occurrence. Rather than drawing on any new phenotypic data, the later analysis identified candidate immune exposures from TCR beta sequences and the way those sequences occurred across donors. To decide whether each TCR beta V gene segment behaved as functional or pseudogenic, an earlier analysis of over 500 of the donors relied on high-throughput TCR beta sequencing. Donor age, sex, ethnicity and CMV serostatus were collected together with the repertoire data. A later genetic analysis used genome-wide SNP genotypes for about three fifths of the roughly 700 donors, treating that subset as a discovery cohort. All discovery cohort repertoires had been generated using a single sequencing platform. Both class I and class II loci were covered by HLA typing, at four-digit resolution. The number of donors typed differed by locus, with roughly 629-640 for A, B, C, DRB1 and DQB1, roughly 520 for DQA1, 600 to 610 for DPA1, and some 440 for DPB1. Four or five DR-DQ haplotypes were handled as single units for association and clustering because linkage in the cohort was strong. Among under 450 genotyped donors of the cohort, an average of roughly 240,000 unique TCR beta nucleotide sequences were sequenced per donor, roughly 18% of them non-productive.

The library was generated by the immunoSEQ multiplex PCR assay. A mixture of 60 forward primers for TCR Vbeta segments and 13 reverse primers for TCR Jbeta segments was used in the multiplex PCR. A multiplex PCR assay on genomic DNA amplified the CDR3 region of rearranged TCR beta genes. Amplified TCR beta libraries were sequenced as 87-base-pair reads on the Illumina HiSeq System. Per the authors' processing: A later analysis tallied 75 million to 95 million unique TCR beta chains across the 666 repertoires, and around 9.9 million of those chains were shared by two or more donors. Raw reads were error-corrected and collapsed into unique sequences by a nearest-neighbor algorithm in which closely related sequences were merged to remove PCR and sequencing errors. V, D and J gene segments were assigned by aligning CDR3 sequences to IMGT reference sequences. For a sequence to be retained, a match of at least six nucleotides to both a V gene segment and a J gene segment was required. A rearrangement was called productive if the CDR3 had no stop codons and remained in frame with V and J, and every other rearrangement was called non-productive. Following IMGT convention, CDR3 was defined as the stretch from the second conserved V-encoded cysteine up to the conserved J-encoded phenylalanine. The earlier analysis of fewer than 750 of the donors excluded sequences that lacked an unambiguous match to a single V gene segment. An earlier analysis of fewer than 750 of the donors classified V segments as functional when productive rearrangements were above 56.7% and as segregating when the standard deviation between donors was above 5%. A statistical classification framework was developed to diagnose cytomegalovirus status using the catalog of TCR beta chain sequences. V and J gene assignment, in a later analysis, came from comparing TCR nucleotide sequences with IMGT/GENE-DB human TR gene sequences. Using the TCRdist pipeline, a later analysis assigned CDR3 sequences along with most-parsimonious VDJ recombination scenarios. A later analysis defined each TCR beta chain by its CDR3 amino acid sequence plus V-gene family, and excluded reads lacking a unique V-gene family. In a later analysis, fewer than 600 highly shared, low-generation-probability nucleotide sequences were removed to address suspected cross-contamination and a sequencing artifact. In a later analysis, a clonal expansion index was calculated for each public chain from normalized within-repertoire ranks of inferred template counts. In a later analysis, generation probabilities were computed with a VDJ recombination model fitted to out-of-frame rearrangements, and the resulting probabilities were checked against IGoR. In a later analysis, TCR-TCR, TCR-HLA and TCR-CMV co-occurrence was scored with hypergeometric tests, and a repertoire-size bias correction was applied to TCR pairs. In a later analysis, false discovery rates were estimated by permuting HLA or CMV assignments 20 times. A later analysis grouped co-occurring TCRs with DBSCAN, adding TCRdist sequence similarity when clustering within HLA-allele-positive subsets. For co-occurrence clustering, repertoires with fewer than 30,000 or more than 120,000 public chains were excluded, along with a handful of repertoires with anomalous nucleotide sharing. TCRdb stores this immuneACCESS table with in-frame sequences only. Part of the clones is absent; in the studies checked, under half of the shortfall reflects unresolved V genes, and no reason is known for the rest. Clonal size and the V and J genes are those of that table, whereas D and trimming came from the DNA. The table for this sample lists around 96,000 clones; 70% to 90% of them were counted only once. The biggest ten clones account for around 2% of the sample.

The cohort consisted of 666 healthy bone marrow donors. All cohort members were sampled while nominally healthy, although unrecorded immune exposures were likely present. The donor was CMV seronegative and belonged to the group of 350 or so seronegative cohort members. A peripheral blood sample was provided by each donor, and peripheral blood mononuclear cells were used for TCR beta sequencing. The Qiagen DNeasy Blood Extraction Kit was used to extract genomic DNA from the blood cell samples. Study-wide findings and limitations: The earlier analysis of some 560 of the donors excluded approximately 15 rarely observed V segments, including chromosome 9 orphons, because counts were too low. A later analysis reported that several top co-occurrence clusters appeared linked to parvovirus B19, influenza, CMV and Epstein-Barr virus. Specific HLA alleles were associated with roughly 17,000 TCR beta sequences at a false discovery rate of 0.05 in a later analysis. Because the 87-base-pair reads could not distinguish some IMGT-functional V segments, including TRBV6-2 and TRBV6-3, those segments were excluded. In the study, some 160 TCR beta chains were listed as associated with cytomegalovirus. A cluster of highly shared sequence variants was judged likely to represent a technical artifact of the sequencing pipeline. The authors suggested that the approach could potentially be extended to other disease states and immunological phenotypes. The classifier was reported to diagnose cytomegalovirus status with high specificity and sensitivity in both the original and validation cohorts. When HLA alleles, especially DR and DQ, strongly co-occurred, TCR associations were difficult to assign to individual alleles. Compared with equally common non-associated chains, HLA-associated TCR beta chains in a later analysis were more clonally expanded and had lower generation probabilities. Across donors, most TCR sequences were observed very rarely, whereas some public TCRs were present in many individuals. Sequencing depth was assumed to be roughly uniform across donors in the presence/absence analyses, though that assumption may not hold. Compared with the 666-donor mean, donors in an Asian-associated ancestry cluster had fewer N-insertions in productive TCRs, according to a later genetic analysis. In a later genetic analysis, a missense DCLRE1C variant was associated with V-gene and J-gene trimming of TCR beta chains, and the association was replicated in an independent cohort. Because some donors lacked HLA typing at each locus, the association tests relied only on the typed subset. An earlier analysis of 450 to 750 of the donors showed that most TCR beta V segments appeared in productive rearrangements either about 87% or about 30% of the time, which broadly matched IMGT annotations. A further reported finding was that TCR beta sequences accurately predicted the HLA-A and HLA-B alleles for most subjects in the first cohort. Only TCR beta chains were sequenced in this cohort, and the absence of alpha or paired-chain data limited detectable features. CMV serostatus was the only immune exposure information available for the cohort. According to a later analysis, TCR association rates differed among HLA loci, with DRB1 alleles showing the most associated TCRs and HLA-C alleles showing the fewest. Correlated functional status among segregating V segments might be attributable to linkage disequilibrium, but an unknown experimental factor could not be ruled out. In a later analysis, most CMV-associated TCR beta chains were found to appear HLA-restricted, with HLA associations seemingly driven largely by CMV exposure. In vitro tests confirmed that a few of the cytomegalovirus-associated TCR beta chains recognize cytomegalovirus antigens.

The germline V gene (reference sequence) sets CDR1 to GTSNPN and CDR2 to SVGIG. The CDR3 starts with the cysteine, ends with the phenylalanine, and has 12 residues. CDR3 DNA is the only sequence kept; it has 36 bases, read in frame from the first base. Between the V and J ends, shortened by 4 bases and 6 bases respectively, the junction contains 13 bases. The table lists this clone with a few counts. Its antigen is unknown. Per-nucleotide qualities are absent, and no much larger clonotype sits a single base away. The receptor comes from a man aged 18 to 30 in good health and CMV-seronegative. The chain employs TRBV30 and TRBJ2-7, and TRBD2 may be the D gene, going by 7 matching bases. The sample consisted of PBMCs. The CDR3 protein sequence reads: CAWNPRGGEQYF. The nucleotide sequence reads as follows: TGTGCCTGGAACCCAAGGGGGGGCGAGCAGTACTTC. The entire variable domain, with the stretches around the CDR3 drawn from the reference TRBV30 and TRBJ2-7 proteins, is SQTIHQWPATLVQPVGSPLSLECTVEGTSNPNLYWYRQAAGRGLQLLFYSVGIGQISSEVPQNLSASRPQDRQFILSSKKLLLSDSGFYLCAWNPRGGEQYFGPGTRLTVT.